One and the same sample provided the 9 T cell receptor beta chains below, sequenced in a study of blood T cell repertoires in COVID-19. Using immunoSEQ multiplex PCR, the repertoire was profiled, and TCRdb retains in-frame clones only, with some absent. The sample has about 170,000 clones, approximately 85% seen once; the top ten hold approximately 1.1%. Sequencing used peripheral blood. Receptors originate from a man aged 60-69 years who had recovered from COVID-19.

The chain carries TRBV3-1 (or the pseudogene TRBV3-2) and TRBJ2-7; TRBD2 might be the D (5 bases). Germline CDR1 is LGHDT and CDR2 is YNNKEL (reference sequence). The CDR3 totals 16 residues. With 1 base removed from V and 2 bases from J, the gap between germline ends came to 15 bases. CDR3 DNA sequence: TGTGCCAGCAGCCAAGCGGGTGGCGGGCCGGCCTACGAGCAGTACTTC. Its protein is CASSQAGGGPAYEQYF.

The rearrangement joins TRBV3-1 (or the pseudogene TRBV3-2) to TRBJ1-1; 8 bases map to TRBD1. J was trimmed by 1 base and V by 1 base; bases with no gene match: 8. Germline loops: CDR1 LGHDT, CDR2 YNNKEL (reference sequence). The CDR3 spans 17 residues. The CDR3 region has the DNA TGTGCCAGCAGCCAAGGACCCAGGGGGCTGGGGAACACTGAAGCTTTCTTT. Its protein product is CASSQGPRGLGNTEAFF.

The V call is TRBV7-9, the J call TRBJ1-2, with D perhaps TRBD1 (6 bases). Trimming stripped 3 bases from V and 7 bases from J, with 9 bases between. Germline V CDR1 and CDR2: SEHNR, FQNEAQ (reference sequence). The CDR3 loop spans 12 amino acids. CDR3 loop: CASSFGGAGYTF. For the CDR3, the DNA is TGTGCCAGCAGCTTCGGGGGGGCTGGCTACACCTTC.

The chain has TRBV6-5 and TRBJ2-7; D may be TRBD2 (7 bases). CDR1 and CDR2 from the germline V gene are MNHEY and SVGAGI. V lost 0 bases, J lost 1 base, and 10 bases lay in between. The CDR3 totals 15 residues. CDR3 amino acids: CASSYSGGGSYEQYF. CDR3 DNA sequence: TGTGCCAGCAGTTACTCAGGGGGGGGGTCCTACGAGCAGTACTTC.

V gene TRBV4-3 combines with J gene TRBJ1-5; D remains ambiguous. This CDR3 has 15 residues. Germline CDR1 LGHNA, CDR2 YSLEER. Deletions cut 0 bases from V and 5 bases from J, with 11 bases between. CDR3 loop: CASSQEIGGYQPQHF. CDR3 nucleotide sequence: TGCGCCAGCAGCCAAGAAATAGGCGGGTATCAGCCCCAGCATTTT.

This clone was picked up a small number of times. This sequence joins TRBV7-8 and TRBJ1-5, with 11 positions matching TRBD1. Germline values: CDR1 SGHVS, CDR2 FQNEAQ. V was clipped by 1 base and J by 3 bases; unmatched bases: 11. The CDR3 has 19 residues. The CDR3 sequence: CASSLGRGQGGPLNQPQHF. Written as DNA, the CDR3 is TGTGCCAGCAGCTTAGGTCGGGGACAGGGGGGCCCCCTCAATCAGCCCCAGCATTTT. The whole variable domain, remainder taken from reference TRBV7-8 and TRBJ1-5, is GAGVSQSPRYKVAKRGQDVALRCDPISGHVSLFWYQQALGQGPEFLTYFQNEAQLDKSGLPSDRFFAERPEGSVSTLKIQRTQQEDSAVYLCASSLGRGQGGPLNQPQHFGDGTRLSIL.

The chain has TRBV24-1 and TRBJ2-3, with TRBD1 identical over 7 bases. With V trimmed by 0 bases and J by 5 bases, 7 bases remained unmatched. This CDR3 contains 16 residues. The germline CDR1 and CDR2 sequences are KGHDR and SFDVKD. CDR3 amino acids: CATSDLGQGVIDTQYF. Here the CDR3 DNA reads TGTGCCACCAGTGATTTGGGGCAGGGGGTTATAGATACGCAGTATTTT.

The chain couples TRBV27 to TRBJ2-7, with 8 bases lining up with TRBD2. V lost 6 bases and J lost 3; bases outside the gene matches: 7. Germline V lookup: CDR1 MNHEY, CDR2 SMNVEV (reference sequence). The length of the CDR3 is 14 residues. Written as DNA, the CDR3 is TGTGCCAGCAGAATCGGGACTAGGGACTACGAGCAGTACTTC. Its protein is CASRIGTRDYEQYF.

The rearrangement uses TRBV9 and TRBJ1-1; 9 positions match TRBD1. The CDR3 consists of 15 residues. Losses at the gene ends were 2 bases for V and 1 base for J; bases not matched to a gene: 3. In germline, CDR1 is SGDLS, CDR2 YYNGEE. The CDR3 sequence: CASSVSGQGNTEAFF. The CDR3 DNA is TGTGCCAGCAGCGTTTCGGGACAGGGGAACACTGAAGCTTTCTTT.